The 30 T cell receptor beta chains below all came from one sample that was sequenced in a study of neoadjuvant anti-PD-1 for oral cavity cancer. Sequenced by immunoSEQ multiplex PCR; TCRdb stores in-frame clones only, minus some. This table holds over 8,000 clones, around 80% found once. Time point meaning: after neoadjuvant nivolumab, at surgical resection. The specimen comprised PBMCs, sampled after nivolumab (anti-PD-1) treatment. These receptors came from a person aged 35-79 years with oral cavity squamous cell carcinoma.

This clone was picked up one time. V gene TRBV2 combines with J gene TRBJ2-7; weak D call: TRBD1 (5 bases). There are 13 residues in the CDR3. Per the germline V gene, CDR1 is SNHLY and CDR2 is FYNNEI. Trimming took off 5 bases at V and 5 bases at J, with 13 bases between the two ends. In DNA form, the CDR3 reads TGTGCCAGCAGTTCAGGGAATTCCCACGAGCAGTACTTC. This gives the protein CASSSGNSHEQYF.

The gene calls are TRBV7-9 and TRBJ1-1, with D possibly being TRBD1 (6 bases). This CDR3 comprises 13 residues. V lost 5 bases and J 5 bases, leaving 12 bases between the germline ends. Germline CDR1 and CDR2: SEHNR and FQNEAQ (reference sequence). The CDR3 bases are TGTGCCAGCAGCCCGGTTAGGGGGACTGAAGCTTTCTTT. Protein sequence: CASSPVRGTEAFF.

This clone has a handful of counts. V usage is TRBV6-1 and J usage is TRBJ1-5; D is uncertain. The CDR3 sequence is 13 residues long. V was clipped by 3 bases and J by 4 bases, with 7 bases between them. Germline V gene data show CDR1 as MNHNS and CDR2 as SASEGT. CDR3 DNA sequence: TGTGCCAGCAGTGAGGGAGGGAATCAGCCCCAGCATTTT. This translates into CASSEGGNQPQHF.

This chain links TRBV2 with TRBJ2-5, with 9 bases that match TRBD2. Germline V gene sequence: CDR1 SNHLY, CDR2 FYNNEI. This CDR3 is 14 amino acids long. Trimming at V came to 5 bases and at J to 3 bases, leaving 4 bases not matched to a gene. The DNA of the CDR3 is TGTGCCAGCAGTCCGGGACTAGCAAAAGAGACCCAGTACTTC. It translates to CASSPGLAKETQYF.

V and J are TRBV7-8 and TRBJ2-1, with 10 positions matching TRBD1. With 5 bases clipped from V and 6 bases from J, the junction kept 7 bases outside the gene matches. The V gene's germline CDR1 is SGHVS and CDR2 FQNEAQ. The CDR3 extends over 15 amino acids. The CDR3 sequence: CASSRDRGRANEQFF. In DNA form, the CDR3 reads TGTGCCAGCAGCCGCGACAGGGGGCGAGCCAATGAGCAGTTCTTC. Together with reference TRBV7-8 and TRBJ2-1, the CDR3 gives the full variable domain: GAGVSQSPRYKVAKRGQDVALRCDPISGHVSLFWYQQALGQGPEFLTYFQNEAQLDKSGLPSDRFFAERPEGSVSTLKIQRTQQEDSAVYLCASSRDRGRANEQFFGPGTRLTVL.

This clone was picked up one time. The rearrangement joins TRBV29-1 to TRBJ2-2; D is perhaps TRBD2 (6 bases). This CDR3 region has 13 residues. Per the germline V gene, CDR1 is SQVTM and CDR2 is ANQGSEA. The V gene lost 2 bases and the J gene lost 7 bases, with 11 bases spanning the gap. This CDR3 reads CSVEREVDGELFF. The CDR3 coding sequence is TGCAGCGTTGAAAGGGAGGTAGACGGGGAGCTGTTTTTT.

The chain is built from TRBV7-9 and TRBJ2-7, with D unresolved. V lost 4 bases and J lost 3, with 13 bases in between. The CDR3 sequence is 14 residues long. Germline CDR1 SEHNR, CDR2 FQNEAQ (reference sequence). The DNA for the CDR3 is TGTGCCAGCAGCTCTCCGACACTCTACTACGAGCAGTACTTC. Its translation: CASSSPTLYYEQYF.

This sequence joins TRBV4-2 and TRBJ2-5, with 7 bases matching TRBD2. Germline V lookup: CDR1 LGHNA, CDR2 YNFKEQ. Trimming removed 4 bases from V and 4 bases from J; junction bases left unmatched: 12. The CDR3 is made up of 16 amino acids. DNA of the CDR3: TGTGCCAGCAGCCCCGGACTAGGGCTAGCAGGAGAGACCCAGTACTTC. This encodes CASSPGLGLAGETQYF.

The rearrangement joins TRBV5-1 to TRBJ2-2, with D tentatively TRBD1 or TRBD2 (6 bases each). The CDR3 runs 15 residues. V was cut by 4 bases and J by 2 bases, with 12 bases left in between. CDR1 and CDR2 (germline): SGHRS, YFSETQ. The CDR3 spells CASSPRGPNTGELFF. CDR3 DNA sequence: TGCGCCAGCAGCCCCCGGGGGCCCAACACCGGGGAGCTGTTTTTT.

The J gene is TRBJ1-1, the V gene TRBV7-2; possible D gene TRBD1, 6 bases. Per the germline V gene, CDR1 is SGHTA and CDR2 is FQGNSA. The CDR3 runs to 14 residues. Trimming cost V 5 bases and J 1 base, with 11 bases left between them. The CDR3 bases are TGTGCCAGCAGCCGTCCGGGACAGAACACTGAAGCTTTCTTT. Its protein is CASSRPGQNTEAFF.

This clone has a handful of counts. The chain couples TRBV4-1 to TRBJ1-2; D unresolved. With 0 bases removed from V and 2 bases from J, the gap between germline ends came to 10 bases. The CDR3 sequence is 15 residues long. Per the germline V gene, CDR1 is MGHRA and CDR2 is YSYEKL. The CDR3 here is CASSQDSAGNYGYTF. For the CDR3, the DNA is TGCGCCAGCAGCCAAGATTCCGCGGGGAACTATGGCTACACCTTC.

The gene calls are TRBV4-2 and TRBJ2-2; 11 nucleotides match TRBD1. The CDR3 has 17 amino acids. The junction had 6 bases not matched to a gene; V was cut back by 4 bases and J by 2 bases. Germline CDR1 reads LGHNA; CDR2 reads YNFKEQ. The DNA for the CDR3 is TGTGCCAGCAGCCTTAGGAGGACAGGGGGCAACACCGGGGAGCTGTTTTTT. This encodes CASSLRRTGGNTGELFF.

J is TRBJ2-7 and V is TRBV7-7; D unresolved. Germline V gene lookup returns CDR1 SSHAT and CDR2 FNYEAQ (reference sequence). This CDR3 comprises 16 residues. V lost 5 bases and J lost 3, with 20 bases in between. The CDR3 DNA follows: TGTGCCAGCAGCCCTCAGGTGGGCCCGAGGATCTACGAGCAGTACTTC. It specifies CASSPQVGPRIYEQYF.

The genes are TRBV5-6 and TRBJ1-4; possible D gene TRBD1, 5 bases. The CDR3 has 17 residues. The germline V and J ends were trimmed by 4 bases and 8 bases, with 24 bases remaining between them. The germline V gene has CDR1 SGHDT and CDR2 YYEEEE. The CDR3 DNA is TGTGCCAGCAGCCCGGCAGGGTGGAAACGTACGGGAGAAAAACTGTTTTTT. Translating it yields CASSPAGWKRTGEKLFF.

The V gene is TRBV5-6, the J gene TRBJ2-7; no firm D call. The V end was cut by 3 bases, the J end by 6 bases, with 13 bases between. Looked up from germline, CDR1 is SGHDT and CDR2 is YYEEEE. This CDR3 is 13 amino acids long. This CDR3 is CASSSLMKAEQYF. CDR3 bases: TGTGCCAGCAGCTCATTGATGAAGGCCGAGCAGTACTTC. Full variable domain (rest looked up from reference TRBV5-6 and TRBJ2-7): DAGVTQSPTHLIKTRGQQVTLRCSPKSGHDTVSWYQQALGQGPQFIFQYYEEEERQRGNFPDRFSGHQFPNYSSELNVNALLLGDSALYLCASSSLMKAEQYFGPGTRLTVT.

The gene calls are TRBV19 and TRBJ1-1; no reliable D call. CDR1 and CDR2 (germline): LNHDA, SQIVND (reference sequence). V shed 4 bases and J shed 8 bases, with 14 bases lying between them. The CDR3 extends over 13 amino acids. The chain's CDR3 is CASSSRVHPEAFF. In nucleotides, the CDR3 is TGTGCCAGTAGTAGTCGGGTACATCCCGAAGCTTTCTTT.

This clone has just one count. The chain employs TRBV5-1 and TRBJ2-1; D is perhaps TRBD2 (5 bases). The germline CDR1 and CDR2 sequences are SGHRS and YFSETQ. V lost 2 bases and J 8 bases, leaving 11 bases between the germline ends. This CDR3 contains 13 residues. CDR3 region: CASSFEGKYEQFF. CDR3 in DNA: TGCGCCAGCAGCTTCGAGGGAAAATATGAGCAGTTCTTC.

The chain uses TRBV25-1 and TRBJ2-5; D may be TRBD1 (5 bases). Trimming removed 5 bases at V and 5 bases at J, with 9 bases between. Germline-derived CDR1 and CDR2 are MGHDK and SYGVNS. CDR3 length: 12 residues. The CDR3 region is CASSRGHETQYF. Here the CDR3 DNA reads TGTGCCAGCAGTAGGGGTCACGAGACCCAGTACTTC.

The chain uses TRBV28 and TRBJ2-1; 10 bases agree with TRBD2. This CDR3 is 17 amino acids long. Germline V gene sequence: CDR1 MDHEN, CDR2 SYDVKM. J was trimmed by 6 bases and V by 4 bases; bases with no gene match: 12. In DNA form, the CDR3 reads TGTGCCAGCAGTTCGGCGGGAGCGGGAGGGCCTGGCAATGAGCAGTTCTTC. Its translation: CASSSAGAGGPGNEQFF.

This chain links TRBV29-1 with TRBJ2-2; the match to TRBD1 covers 7 bases. Per the germline V gene, CDR1 is SQVTM and CDR2 is ANQGSEA. V dropped 7 bases and J dropped 3; count of bases not matched to a gene: 8. The CDR3 runs 14 residues. This CDR3 is CSGGRDRDTGELFF. DNA for the CDR3: TGCAGCGGGGGCCGGGACAGAGACACCGGGGAGCTGTTTTTT.

This clone has only one observation. The chain joins TRBV6-1 to TRBJ2-2; no clear D gene. V was shortened by 4 bases and J by 4 bases, with 10 bases between the two germline ends. Germline values: CDR1 MNHNS, CDR2 SASEGT. This CDR3 region has 14 residues. The CDR3 sequence is CASSGTGPTGELFF. The CDR3 DNA sequence: TGTGCCAGCAGTGGAACCGGGCCCACCGGGGAGCTGTTTTTT.

In this sample, this clone turned up once. The rearrangement links TRBV7-9 to TRBJ2-3, with 11 bases identical to TRBD2. The CDR3 has 16 amino acids. Germline values: CDR1 SEHNR, CDR2 FQNEAQ (reference sequence). With V trimmed by 7 bases and J by 4 bases, 10 bases remained unmatched. CDR3 protein: CASTWSSGGAPDTQYF. The CDR3 DNA follows: TGTGCCAGCACCTGGAGTAGCGGGGGGGCCCCAGATACGCAGTATTTT. Using reference TRBV7-9 and TRBJ2-3 for the parts outside the CDR3, the full variable domain is DTGVSQNPRHKITKRGQNVTFRCDPISEHNRLYWYRQTLGQGPEFLTYFQNEAQLEKSRLLSDRFSAERPKGSFSTLEIQRTEQGDSAMYLCASTWSSGGAPDTQYFGPGTRLTVL.

This chain connects TRBV6-4 to TRBJ2-1; 7 bases line up with TRBD2. CDR1 and CDR2 (germline): MRHNA, SNTAGT. Germline trimming cut 0 bases from V and 16 bases from J; bases unmatched to any gene: 12. The length of the CDR3 is 14 residues. In DNA form, the CDR3 reads TGTGCCAGCAGTGACTCGATTGGCGGGAGCACCCGCTTCTTC. Translated, it gives CASSDSIGGSTRFF.

This clone came up once. The chain carries TRBV5-1 and TRBJ2-2; perhaps TRBD2 as D (6 bases). This CDR3 has 16 residues. Trimming left V 4 bases short and J 0 bases short, with 13 bases between. Germline values: CDR1 SGHRS, CDR2 YFSETQ. CDR3 nucleotides: TGCGCCAGCAGCCGTGGCGGGATTGCGAACACCGGGGAGCTGTTTTTT. This encodes CASSRGGIANTGELFF.

The V gene is TRBV5-6, the J gene TRBJ2-7, with D unresolved. Per germline, CDR1 SGHDT and CDR2 YYEEEE. Trimming removed 3 bases from V and 2 bases from J, with 6 bases in between. The CDR3 totals 12 residues. The chain's CDR3 is CASSYGPYEQYF. The CDR3 region has the DNA TGTGCCAGCAGCTACGGACCCTACGAGCAGTACTTC.

The chain employs TRBV12-5 and TRBJ2-2, with 7 bases fitting TRBD1. V lost 6 bases, J lost 1 base, and 2 bases stayed unmatched. The CDR3 loop spans 14 amino acids. Germline CDR1 is LGHNT and CDR2 is FRNRAP. The CDR3 here is CASGRDRNTGELFF. Here the CDR3 DNA reads TGTGCTAGTGGCCGGGACAGGAACACCGGGGAGCTGTTTTTT.

The chain carries TRBV5-1 and TRBJ2-3; D call uncertain. Trimming stripped 2 bases from V and 3 bases from J, with 7 bases between. CDR3 length: 13 amino acids. Germline lookup yields CDR1 SGHRS and CDR2 YFSETQ. The CDR3 is CASSLSRTDTQYF. The CDR3, as DNA: TGCGCCAGCAGCTTATCCCGGACAGATACGCAGTATTTT. The whole variable domain, remainder taken from reference TRBV5-1 and TRBJ2-3, is KAGVTQTPRYLIKTRGQQVTLSCSPISGHRSVSWYQQTPGQGLQFLFEYFSETQRNKGNFPGRFSGRQFSNSRSEMNVSTLELGDSALYLCASSLSRTDTQYFGPGTRLTVL.

This clone is hyperexpanded (1% or more) within its sample. The chain combines TRBV29-1 with TRBJ1-1; 9 positions match TRBD1. Germline V CDR1 and CDR2: SQVTM, ANQGSEA. The junction had 5 bases not matched to a gene; V was cut back by 6 bases and J by 3 bases. This CDR3 spans 13 amino acids. This CDR3 is CSVGTGGYTEAFF. The CDR3 region has the DNA TGCAGCGTAGGTACAGGGGGCTACACTGAAGCTTTCTTT.

This clone was observed a single time. This rearrangement joins TRBV6-1 to TRBJ1-2, with D possibly being TRBD1 (5 bases). The CDR3 extends over 16 amino acids. Germline V gives CDR1 MNHNS, CDR2 SASEGT. Trimming shortened V by 2 bases and J by 8 bases, and 21 bases separated the two germline ends. The CDR3 loop reads CASSERIRDSRGGYTF. Written as DNA, the CDR3 is TGTGCCAGCAGTGAACGTATTAGGGACTCACGGGGAGGCTACACCTTC.

The chain carries TRBV4-1 and TRBJ2-1; D is undetermined. V shed 5 bases and J shed 4 bases, with 18 bases lying between them. Germline CDR1 MGHRA, CDR2 YSYEKL. The CDR3 extends over 16 amino acids. As DNA, the CDR3 is TGCGCCAGCAGCTCCCCACAGCCGGAGCTTTACAATGAGCAGTTCTTC. It codes for CASSSPQPELYNEQFF.